This record covers a single T cell receptor (beta chain). The sample belongs to a study of blood T cells in healthy people across ages. The V end was cut by 0 bases, the J end by 3 bases, with 24 bases between. CDR1 is LGHDT and CDR2 is YNNKEL in the germline V gene (reference sequence). This CDR3 is 19 amino acids long. The authors ran a second PCR of 7 to 11 cycles using a sample-barcoded 5' primer and a J-beta primer mix. TCRdb called the 5' RACE reads again in MiXCR, with one record for every CDR3 protein. The sample yields around 820,000 distinct CDR3 sequences, roughly 25% seen once. This same sample was also taken into another study, of T cells of mothers and their children.

Sample: blood. This sequence joins TRBV3-1 and TRBJ2-7; unclear D gene. The sequence was obtained from a boy younger than 18 in good health. The DNA of the CDR3 is TGTGCCAGCAGCCAAGATCGACCCGCTAGTTTGATTGGAAACTACGAGCAGTACTTC. Translation gives CASSQDRPASLIGNYEQYF.